These 12 T cell receptor beta chains were all obtained from the same sample, sequenced in a study of blood T cell repertoires in COVID-19. Only in-frame clones appear in the TCRdb table, and some are missing; sequencing was by immunoSEQ multiplex PCR. The top ten clones hold just over 20% of a sample with 55,000 to 80,000 clones, approximately 80% of them seen once. The sample taken for sequencing was peripheral blood. The receptor set was obtained from a woman of 80 years or more with active or convalescent COVID-19.

J is TRBJ1-1 and V is TRBV9; no clear D gene. This CDR3 region has 13 residues. With 1 base removed from V and 1 base from J, the gap between germline ends came to 5 bases. Germline assignment: CDR1 SGDLS and CDR2 YYNGEE. Written as DNA, the CDR3 is TGTGCCAGCAGCGTATCCTCGAACACTGAAGCTTTCTTT. Encoded protein: CASSVSSNTEAFF.

V usage is TRBV5-1 and J usage is TRBJ2-1; 12 bases line up with TRBD1. V lost 3 bases and J lost 9; bases outside the gene matches: 10. The germline gives CDR1 SGHRS, CDR2 YFSETQ. The CDR3 runs 16 residues. CDR3 DNA sequence: TGCGCCAGCAGCTCAGACGGGACAGGGGGCGTGGCTGAGCAGTTCTTC. Protein: CASSSDGTGGVAEQFF.

This clone was counted a single time. The chain employs TRBV7-9 and TRBJ1-2; D unclear. Trimming took off 5 bases at V and 7 bases at J, with 17 bases between the two ends. Germline CDR1 SEHNR, CDR2 FQNEAQ (reference sequence). This CDR3 has 14 amino acids. As DNA, the CDR3 is TGTGCCAGCAGCCCCGTGGAGGAGCGCGGTGGCTACACCTTC. Amino acid sequence: CASSPVEERGGYTF. Based on the CDR3 plus reference TRBV7-9 and TRBJ1-2, the full variable domain is DTGVSQNPRHKITKRGQNVTFRCDPISEHNRLYWYRQTLGQGPEFLTYFQNEAQLEKSRLLSDRFSAERPKGSFSTLEIQRTEQGDSAMYLCASSPVEERGGYTFGSGTRLTVV.

This clone was seen ten or more times. V usage is TRBV7-9 and J usage is TRBJ1-3; possible D gene TRBD1, 6 bases. This CDR3 is built from 14 residues. Germline V gene data show CDR1 as SEHNR and CDR2 as FQNEAQ (reference sequence). The V gene lost 5 bases and the J gene lost 5 bases, with 13 bases spanning the gap. The CDR3 nucleotides read TGTGCCAGCAGCGAGGGGGACAAACGAAACACCATATATTTT. Its protein is CASSEGDKRNTIYF.

The genes are TRBV20-1 and TRBJ1-5; 8 bases align to TRBD1. V was pared by 3 bases and J by 5 bases, with 6 bases of the junction left unmatched. This CDR3 is built from 14 residues. CDR1 is DFQATT and CDR2 is SNEGSKA in the germline V gene (reference sequence). The CDR3 sequence: CSASQSGGDQPQHF. The CDR3 nucleotides read TGCAGTGCTAGTCAATCAGGGGGCGATCAGCCCCAGCATTTT.

Only one count was recorded for this clone. The chain recombines TRBV5-1 with TRBJ2-1; TRBD1 agrees at 7 bases. The length of the CDR3 is 15 residues. The germline gives CDR1 SGHRS, CDR2 YFSETQ. V lost 4 bases, J lost 1 base, and 5 bases stayed unmatched. Here the CDR3 DNA reads TGCGCCAGCAGCCCGGGACAGAAGTCCTACAATGAGCAGTTCTTC. Its translation: CASSPGQKSYNEQFF.

The rearrangement joins TRBV5-1 to TRBJ2-5; possibly TRBD1 for D (6 bases). The germline V gene encodes CDR1 SGHRS and CDR2 YFSETQ. V shed 0 bases and J shed 3 bases, with 12 bases lying between them. This CDR3 spans 15 amino acids. CDR3 region: CASSLAGQLEETQYF. The CDR3 nucleotides read TGCGCCAGCAGCTTGGCCGGACAGTTAGAAGAGACCCAGTACTTC.

This chain joins TRBV6-5 and TRBJ1-2, with 7 bases lining up with TRBD1. J was trimmed by 7 bases and V by 6 bases; bases with no gene match: 11. This CDR3 comprises 14 residues. CDR1 and CDR2 (germline): MNHEY, SVGAGI. The chain's CDR3 is CASSSTGVRGGYTF. The CDR3 DNA reads as TGTGCCAGCAGCTCTACAGGGGTTCGAGGTGGCTACACCTTC.

The V call is TRBV28, the J call TRBJ1-2; unclear D gene. The germline CDR1 and CDR2 sequences are MDHEN and SYDVKM. V lost 0 bases, J lost 4 bases, and 9 bases lay in between. The CDR3 sequence is 14 residues long. The CDR3 is CASSLWAVSYGYTF. DNA of the CDR3: TGTGCCAGCAGTTTATGGGCCGTATCCTATGGCTACACCTTC.

This chain links TRBV5-1 with TRBJ2-1, with 7 bases identical to TRBD2. The CDR3 is made up of 13 amino acids. Losses at the gene ends were 6 bases for V and 9 bases for J; bases not matched to a gene: 9. Per germline, CDR1 SGHRS and CDR2 YFSETQ. The CDR3: CASTSSGVGEQFF. The CDR3 DNA follows: TGCGCCAGCACCTCGAGCGGGGTGGGTGAGCAGTTCTTC.

The J gene is TRBJ2-2, the V gene TRBV12-5, with D hard to call. Germline V gene sequence: CDR1 LGHNT, CDR2 FRNRAP. CDR3 length equals 14 residues. With 2 bases removed from V and 4 bases from J, the gap between germline ends came to 8 bases. The CDR3 DNA follows: TGTGCTAGTGGTTTGATCCAGGTCACCGGGGAGCTGTTTTTT. Translated: CASGLIQVTGELFF.

This chain links TRBV4-2 with TRBJ2-3; 8 bases match TRBD1. The germline gives CDR1 LGHNA, CDR2 YNFKEQ. J was trimmed by 2 bases and V by 2 bases; bases with no gene match: 3. This CDR3 comprises 15 residues. CDR3 DNA sequence: TGTGCCAGCAGCCAACAGACAGGGGACACAGATACGCAGTATTTT. It encodes CASSQQTGDTDTQYF.